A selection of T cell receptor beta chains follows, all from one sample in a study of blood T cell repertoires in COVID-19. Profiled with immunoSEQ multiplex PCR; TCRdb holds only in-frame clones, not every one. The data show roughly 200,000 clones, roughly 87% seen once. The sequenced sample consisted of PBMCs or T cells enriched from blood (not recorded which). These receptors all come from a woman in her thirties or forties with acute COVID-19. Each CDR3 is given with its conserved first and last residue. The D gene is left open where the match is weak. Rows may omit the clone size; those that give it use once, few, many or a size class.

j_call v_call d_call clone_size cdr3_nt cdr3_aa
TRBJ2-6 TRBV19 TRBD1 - TGTGCCAGTAGTGCGACGAAAGGGACAGGGATTCGATCTGGGGCCAACGTCCTGACTTTC CASSATKGTGIRSGANVLTF
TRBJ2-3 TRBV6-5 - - TGTGCCAGCAGTCCCATGCGGAAAGGAGATACGCAGTATTTT CASSPMRKGDTQYF
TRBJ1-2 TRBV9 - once TGTGCCAGTGCGGGGGATCCCTATGGCTACACCTTC CASAGDPYGYTF
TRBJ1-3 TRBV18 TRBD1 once TGTGCCAGCTCACCGACAGGGGGCTCTGGAAACACCATATATTTT CASSPTGGSGNTIYF
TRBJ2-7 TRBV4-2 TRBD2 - TGTGCCAGCAGCCACTTAAGCGGGGTACAGGTCTACGAGCAGTACTTC CASSHLSGVQVYEQYF
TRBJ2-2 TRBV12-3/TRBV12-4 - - TGTGCCAGCAGTTTAGGCGCCGGGGAGCTGTTTTTT CASSLGAGELFF
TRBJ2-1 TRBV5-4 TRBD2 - TGTGCCAGCAGCTTGCTTCGGGGGGGCTCTAATGAGCAGTTCTTC CASSLLRGGSNEQFF
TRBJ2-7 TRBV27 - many TGTGCCAGCACCGACGGAGGGGTCTCCTCCTACGAGCAGTACTTC CASTDGGVSSYEQYF
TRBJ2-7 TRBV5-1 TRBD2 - TGCGCCAGCAGCACGGGAGGGGGCTCCTACGAGCAGTACTTC CASSTGGGSYEQYF
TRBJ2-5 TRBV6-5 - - TGTGCCAGCAGTTACATCGGGACACAAGAGACCCAGTACTTC CASSYIGTQETQYF
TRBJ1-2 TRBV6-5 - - TGTGCCAGCATGAGGGGGGGTGGTTCCTATGGCTACACCTTC CASMRGGGSYGYTF
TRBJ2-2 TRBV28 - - TGTGCCAGCAGTAGCCGGGGGAACACCGGGGAGCTGTTTTTT CASSSRGNTGELFF
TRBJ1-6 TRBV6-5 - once TGTGCCAGCAACAGACAGGAAAATTCACCCCTCCACTTT CASNRQENSPLHF
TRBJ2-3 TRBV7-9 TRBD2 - TGTGCCAGCAGCTCTTTCGGGGGGACTAGCACAGATACGCAGTATTTT CASSSFGGTSTDTQYF
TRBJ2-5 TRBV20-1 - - TGCAGTGCTAGTGATTACGGACAGTTACAAGAGACCCAGTACTTC CSASDYGQLQETQYF
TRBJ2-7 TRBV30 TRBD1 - TGTGCCTGGAGTGTCCATACAGGGGGCGGCTACGAGCAGTACTTC CAWSVHTGGGYEQYF
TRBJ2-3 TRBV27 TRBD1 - TGTGCCAGCAGTCCGGACAGGGGGGCTATAGATACGCAGTATTTT CASSPDRGAIDTQYF